This T cell receptor (beta chain) originates from a study of molecular identifiers for immune sequencing clone quantification. The authors sorted naive CD8 T cells as CD8+CD4-CCR7+CD45RA+. Both previously described methods and listed TCR primers were employed to make bulk TCR libraries. One entry per CDR3 protein results from TCRdb running MiXCR on the PCR reads. The sample shows approximately 550,000 distinct CDR3 sequences, around 23% of them seen only once. The clonotype comes from a human donor in good health. Some libraries in this study had Jurkat cell RNA spiked in. Sequencing used naive CD8+ T cells from blood, with Jurkat cell RNA spiked in. The subset denotes: FACS-sorted CD8+CD4-CCR7+CD45RA+ naive T cells.

The CDR3 protein is CASSKNGGQRHRGAVF. CDR3 in DNA: TGTGCCAGCAGCAAAAACGGGGGGCAGAGACACCGGGGAGCTGTTTTT. The gene calls are TRBV21-1 and TRBJ2-2; the D segment call TRBD1 is taken from the table without a DNA check. TRBV21-1 is labeled a pseudogene. The CDR3 runs to 16 residues.